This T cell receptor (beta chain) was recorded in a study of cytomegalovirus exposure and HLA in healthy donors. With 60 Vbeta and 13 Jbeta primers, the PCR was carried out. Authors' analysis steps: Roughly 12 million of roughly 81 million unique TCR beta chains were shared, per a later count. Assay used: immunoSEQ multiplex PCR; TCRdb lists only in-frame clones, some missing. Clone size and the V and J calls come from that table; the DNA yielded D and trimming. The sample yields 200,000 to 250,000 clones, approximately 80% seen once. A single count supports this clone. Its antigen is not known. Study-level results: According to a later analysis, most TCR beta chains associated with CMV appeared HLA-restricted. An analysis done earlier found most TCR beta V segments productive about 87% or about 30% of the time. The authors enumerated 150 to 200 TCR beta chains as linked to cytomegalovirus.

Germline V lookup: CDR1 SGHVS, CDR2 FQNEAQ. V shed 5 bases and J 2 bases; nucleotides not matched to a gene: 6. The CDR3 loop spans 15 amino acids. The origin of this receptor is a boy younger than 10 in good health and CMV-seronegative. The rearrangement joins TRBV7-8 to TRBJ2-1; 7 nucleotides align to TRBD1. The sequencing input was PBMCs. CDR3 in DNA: TGTGCCAGCAGCAATACAGGGGACCCCTACAATGAGCAGTTCTTC. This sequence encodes CASSNTGDPYNEQFF.